The next 13 T cell receptor beta chains were all read from a single sample in a study of shared clonotypes between healthy human individuals. Profiled with immunoSEQ multiplex PCR; TCRdb holds only in-frame clones, not every one. The repertoire holds under 600,000 clones, with roughly 85% as singletons. Sequenced input: PBMCs. The receptors stem from a woman aged 40 to 50 in good health. Some clones in this sample may be carry-over from other donors' samples.

V gene TRBV5-1 combines with J gene TRBJ2-5, with 14 nucleotides matching TRBD2. The germline V gene has CDR1 SGHRS and CDR2 YFSETQ. J was trimmed by 4 bases and V by 4 bases; bases with no gene match: 3. This CDR3 has 15 residues. CDR3 nucleotide sequence: TGCGCCAGCAGCATGGGACTAGCGGGAGTAGAGACCCAGTACTTC. Its protein product is CASSMGLAGVETQYF.

The chain has TRBV18 and TRBJ2-2, with D unclear. Trimming shortened V by 3 bases and J by 0 bases, and 5 bases separated the two germline ends. Germline CDR1 and CDR2: KGHSH and LQKENI. The CDR3 consists of 14 residues. The CDR3 DNA follows: TGTGCCAGCTCACCGACACCGAACACCGGGGAGCTGTTTTTT. This translates into CASSPTPNTGELFF.

This clone was seen ten or more times. The gene calls are TRBV6-6 and TRBJ1-1; D possibly corresponds to TRBD1 (5 bases). CDR1 is MNHNY and CDR2 is SVGAGI in the germline V gene (reference sequence). The CDR3 has 13 residues. The V gene lost 10 bases and the J gene lost 1 base, with 13 bases spanning the gap. The CDR3 DNA reads as TGTGCCATTCGACAGCCCCAGAACACTGAAGCTTTCTTT. It encodes CAIRQPQNTEAFF.

The chain recombines TRBV27 with TRBJ2-2; D is possibly TRBD1 (6 bases). Trimming shortened V by 5 bases and J by 3 bases, and 10 bases separated the two germline ends. The germline gives CDR1 MNHEY, CDR2 SMNVEV (reference sequence). The CDR3 is made up of 14 amino acids. The CDR3 here is CASSPGQYTGELFF. CDR3 DNA: TGTGCCAGCAGTCCCGGACAGTACACCGGGGAGCTGTTTTTT.

This clone has a count of ten or more. The genes are TRBV4-2 and TRBJ2-1, with TRBD2 identical over 13 bases. Germline assignment: CDR1 LGHNA and CDR2 YNFKEQ. This CDR3 comprises 16 residues. The V and J ends lost 4 bases and 7 bases, in that order; junction bases with no gene match: 7. The CDR3 DNA reads TGTGCCAGCAGCCGGCCGGGACTAGCGGGAAGTAATGAGCAGTTCTTC. Translated, it gives CASSRPGLAGSNEQFF.

With respect to this clone: This may arise from a read error, as a much more abundant clone is one base away. Other nucleotide sequences from this sample produce the same CDR3. V gene TRBV6-4 combines with J gene TRBJ2-3; TRBD2 might be the D (6 bases). There are 14 residues in the CDR3. Trimming removed 2 bases at V and 1 base at J, with 7 bases between. Per the germline V gene, CDR1 is MRHNA and CDR2 is SNTAGT. This CDR3 is CASSDGGGTDTQYF. DNA for the CDR3: TGTGCCAGCAGTGACGGCGGGGGCACAGATACGCAGTATTTT.

V usage is TRBV10-2 and J usage is TRBJ2-3; 14 bases are shared with TRBD2. Germline CDR1 is WSHSY and CDR2 is SAAADI. This CDR3 is 16 amino acids long. The junction had 6 bases not matched to a gene; V was cut back by 4 bases and J by 6 bases. The CDR3 sequence: CASSALTSGRVDTQYF. CDR3 nucleotide sequence: TGCGCCAGCAGTGCGTTGACTAGCGGGAGGGTGGATACGCAGTATTTT.

The rearrangement links TRBV27 to TRBJ2-5; 8 bases map to TRBD1. The DNA matches TRBJ2-7 better at its end, which makes the J call doubtful. The germline V gene has CDR1 MNHEY and CDR2 SMNVEV (reference sequence). CDR3 length equals 14 residues. CDR3 in amino acids: CASRGNRGFDEQYF. In DNA, the CDR3 is TGTGCCAGCCGGGGGAACAGGGGGTTCGACGAGCAGTACTTC.

This clone was seen more than once but under ten times. The genes are TRBV2 and TRBJ1-3; 9 nucleotides align to TRBD1. Germline V gene sequence: CDR1 SNHLY, CDR2 FYNNEI. The CDR3 length is 15 residues. Trimming cost V 6 bases and J 1 base; bases outside gene matches: 4. The CDR3 DNA reads as TGTGCCAGCAGCCCACAGGGGGCATCTGGAAACACCATATATTTT. It encodes CASSPQGASGNTIYF.

The chain carries TRBV4-3 and TRBJ2-5; D could derive from TRBD1 or TRBD2 (5 bases each). The V gene's germline CDR1 is LGHNA and CDR2 YSLEER. The CDR3 is made up of 17 amino acids. V lost 3 bases, J lost 1 base, and 18 bases lay in between. This chain's CDR3 is CASSQTVGGAIQETQYF. In nucleotides, the CDR3 is TGCGCCAGCAGCCAGACTGTTGGGGGAGCAATCCAAGAGACCCAGTACTTC.

The rearrangement links TRBV19 to TRBJ1-3, with TRBD1 matching 9 bases. The V and J ends lost 4 bases and 2 bases, in that order; junction bases with no gene match: 6. Germline CDR1 reads LNHDA; CDR2 reads SQIVND (reference sequence). This CDR3 spans 16 amino acids. In nucleotides, the CDR3 is TGTGCCAGTAGTAACCGGGACAGGGAAACTGGAAACACCATATATTTT. It specifies CASSNRDRETGNTIYF.

The genes are TRBV25-1 and TRBJ2-2, with 7 bases aligning to TRBD2. Germline values: CDR1 MGHDK, CDR2 SYGVNS. J lost 1 base, V lost 7 bases, and 3 bases had no gene match. The CDR3 consists of 14 residues. CDR3 sequence reads: CASKGGMNTGELFF. The CDR3 DNA reads as TGTGCCAGCAAGGGAGGGATGAACACCGGGGAGCTGTTTTTT.

The chain recombines TRBV7-3 with TRBJ2-3; TRBD2 agrees at 9 bases. V lost 1 base and J lost 0; bases outside the gene matches: 5. Germline V gene sequence: CDR1 SGHTA, CDR2 FQGTGA. CDR3 length equals 17 residues. CDR3 in DNA: TGTGCCAGCAGCTTAATGGGACTAGCCTCTAGCACAGATACGCAGTATTTT. Encoded protein: CASSLMGLASSTDTQYF.